This T cell receptor beta chain was retrieved from a study of a mutant IDH1 vaccine in newly diagnosed glioma (dated by TCRdb to about 2021). For the study in its entirety: Across visits V03 through V10, patients got a total of eight vaccinations, given in weeks 1, 3, 5, 7, 11, 15, 19 and 23. Vaccination was initiated 4-6 weeks after radiotherapy alone, or concurrently with temozolomide cycles in the chemotherapy-containing groups. The roughly 33 treated patients were approximately 60% male and around 40% female, with a mean age of around 40 years. Before enrollment, patients had received standard therapy of radiotherapy alone, temozolomide alone, or radiochemotherapy with temozolomide; most received the combination. Peripheral blood samples were drawn at six visits, namely V03 (baseline), V05, V07, V10, V12 and V13. Longitudinal TCRB deep sequencing was performed for about 25 treated patients wherever samples were available for exploratory analyses. Study-level results and caveats: Changes in the top peripheral T cell clonotypes picked up by TCRB sequencing did not appear to be linked to pseudoprogression. The authors noted that analyses of patient blood samples could not be reproduced because of sample limitations. PBMC samples for TCRB deep sequencing were selected based on availability. Vaccine-induced immune responses across multiple MHC alleles were detected in 80% to 95% of patients.

Receptor libraries were prepared by the immunoSEQ multiplex PCR assay. Rearranged TCR beta chain sequences were amplified with the hsTCRB Kit following the manufacturer's protocol. TCRB libraries were sequenced on an Illumina MiSeq. The authors' analysis ran thus. Demultiplexing, trimming and gene mapping were performed with the kit vendor's proprietary platform. TCRdb obtained this table from immuneACCESS and retained in-frame rearrangements with V and J assigned. These tables miss some clones; where compared with another copy, unresolved V genes account for less than half of the shortfall, and the remainder is unexplained. The DNA gave D and trimming, while V, J and clone size come from that table. A total of over 45,000 clones appear in this sample, around 81% of them only once. The ten biggest clones cover 3% to 4% of the sample. What the time point label conveys for this sample: week 5, during vaccination. Each vaccine dose was 300 ug of a 20-mer mutant IDH1 peptide in Montanide, given subcutaneously with topical imiquimod. The donors had newly diagnosed IDH1-mutant astrocytomas of WHO grade 3 or 4 that showed loss of nuclear ATRX. The samples were drawn from NOA16, a multicentre, single-arm, open-label phase I trial in Germany that tested a mutant IDH1 peptide vaccine in humans for the first time. Genomic DNA for TCRB sequencing was extracted from EDTA blood using the DNeasy Blood and Tissue Kit.

Turning to this clone: Which antigen it targets is not known. Base quality data are lacking; no much larger clone is found one base away.

The junction carries 14 bases between V and J, which are trimmed by 5 bases and 7 bases respectively. The CDR3 measures 13 amino acids from cysteine to phenylalanine. Here the CDR3 DNA is all that survives: 39 bases in frame from base 1. Taken from the germline V gene, the CDR1 and CDR2 loops are LGHNA and YNFKEQ. The chain is assembled from TRBV4-2 and TRBJ1-2; confidence is insufficient to name the D gene. This material consisted of PBMCs, taken from a glioma patient whose treatment included an IDH1 peptide vaccine. The clonotype comes from a man in his thirties or forties with glioma. The CDR3 region reads CASSSRTGAGYTF. The sequenced DNA is TGTGCCAGCAGCTCCCGGACGGGAGCTGGCTACACCTTC.